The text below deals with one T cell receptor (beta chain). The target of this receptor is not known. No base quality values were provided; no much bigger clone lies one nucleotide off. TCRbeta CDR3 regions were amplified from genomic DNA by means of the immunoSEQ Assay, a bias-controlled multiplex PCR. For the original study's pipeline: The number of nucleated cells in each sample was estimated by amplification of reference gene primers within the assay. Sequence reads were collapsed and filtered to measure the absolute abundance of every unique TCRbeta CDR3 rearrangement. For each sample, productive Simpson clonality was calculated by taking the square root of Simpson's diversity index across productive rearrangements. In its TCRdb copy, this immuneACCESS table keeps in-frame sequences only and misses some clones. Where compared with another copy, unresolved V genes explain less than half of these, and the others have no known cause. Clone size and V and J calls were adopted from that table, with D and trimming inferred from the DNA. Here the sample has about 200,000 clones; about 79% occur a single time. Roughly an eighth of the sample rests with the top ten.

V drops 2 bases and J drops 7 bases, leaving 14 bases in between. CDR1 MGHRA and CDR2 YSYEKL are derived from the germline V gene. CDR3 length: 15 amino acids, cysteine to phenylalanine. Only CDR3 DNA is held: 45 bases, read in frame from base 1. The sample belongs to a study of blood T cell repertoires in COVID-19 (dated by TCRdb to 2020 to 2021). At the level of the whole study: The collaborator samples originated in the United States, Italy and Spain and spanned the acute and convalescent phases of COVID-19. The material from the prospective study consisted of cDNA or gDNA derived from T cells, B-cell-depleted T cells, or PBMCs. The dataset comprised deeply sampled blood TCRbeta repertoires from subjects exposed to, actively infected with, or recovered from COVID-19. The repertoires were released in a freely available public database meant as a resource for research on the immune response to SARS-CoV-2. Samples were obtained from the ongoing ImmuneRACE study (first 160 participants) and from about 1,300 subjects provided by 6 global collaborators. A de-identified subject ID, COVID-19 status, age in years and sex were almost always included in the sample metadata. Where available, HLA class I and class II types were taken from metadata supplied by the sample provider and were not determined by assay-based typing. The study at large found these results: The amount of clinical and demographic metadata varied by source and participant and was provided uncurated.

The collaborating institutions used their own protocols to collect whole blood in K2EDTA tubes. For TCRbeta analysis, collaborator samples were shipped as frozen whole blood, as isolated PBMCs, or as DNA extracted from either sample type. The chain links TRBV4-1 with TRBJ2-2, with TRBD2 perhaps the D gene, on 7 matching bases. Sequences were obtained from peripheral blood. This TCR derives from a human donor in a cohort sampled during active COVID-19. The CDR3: CASSQTGGDGGELFF. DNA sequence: TGCGCCAGCAGCCAAACGGGGGGCGATGGCGGGGAGCTGTTTTTT.